This entry is about one T cell receptor (beta chain). The data stem from a study of blood T cell repertoires in COVID-19. The CDR3 loop spans 12 amino acids. Trimming pared 3 bases from V and 3 bases from J, leaving 6 bases between. Generated by immunoSEQ multiplex PCR, the TCRdb table keeps only in-frame clones and is missing some. The repertoire has 150,000 or so clones, about four fifths of them found once; the top ten carry over 10%. The sample consisted of peripheral blood. The chain recombines TRBV12-3 or TRBV12-4 with TRBJ2-7; D might be TRBD2 (6 bases). The receptor was derived from a man aged 70 or older who had recovered from COVID-19. This chain's CDR3 is CASSFGSYEQYF. Here the CDR3 DNA reads TGTGCCAGCAGTTTCGGGAGCTACGAGCAGTACTTC.